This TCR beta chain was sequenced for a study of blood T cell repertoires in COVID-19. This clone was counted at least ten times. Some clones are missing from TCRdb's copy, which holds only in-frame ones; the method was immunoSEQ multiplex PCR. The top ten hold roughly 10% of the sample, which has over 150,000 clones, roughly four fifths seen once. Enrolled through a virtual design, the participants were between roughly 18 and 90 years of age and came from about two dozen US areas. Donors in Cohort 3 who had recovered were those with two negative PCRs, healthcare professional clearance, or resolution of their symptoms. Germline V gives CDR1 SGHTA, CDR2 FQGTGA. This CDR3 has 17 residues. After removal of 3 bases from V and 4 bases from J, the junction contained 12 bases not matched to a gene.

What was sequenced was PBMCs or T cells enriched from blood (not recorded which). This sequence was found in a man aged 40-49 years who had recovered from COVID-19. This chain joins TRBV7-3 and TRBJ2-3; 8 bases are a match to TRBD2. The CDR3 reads CASSFLSAGGRADTQYF. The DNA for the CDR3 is TGTGCCAGCAGCTTTCTTTCTGCGGGAGGCAGGGCAGATACGCAGTATTTT.